The 5 T cell receptor beta chains below were found in one sample sequenced in a study of response to subunit inactivated influenza vaccine. TCRdb reprocessed the RT-PCR reads with MiXCR, giving one entry per CDR3 protein. The sample has hundreds of thousands of distinct CDR3 sequences; about 11% are singletons. These same records also appear under a second study, on T cells expressing NK-cell markers. That source reports: Synthesis of TCR beta cDNA relied on 5'RACE template switching carrying UMIs.

Here the sequenced sample was PBMCs from blood, taken on the day of vaccination. These receptors came from a man aged 50 to 60 who received an inactivated influenza vaccine.

This clonotype was seen at least ten times. The chain has TRBV12-3 or TRBV12-4 and TRBJ2-2; D remains ambiguous. This CDR3 has 13 residues. Trimming removed 3 bases at V and 3 bases at J, with 5 bases between. The chain's CDR3 is CASSLMYTGELFF. The CDR3 nucleotides are TGTGCCAGCAGTTTGATGTACACCGGGGAGCTGTTTTTT.

J is TRBJ2-2 and V is TRBV9; D remains unclear. V was trimmed by 3 bases and J by 7 bases, leaving 7 bases between them. Germline-derived CDR1 and CDR2 are SGDLS and YYNGEE. There are 12 residues in the CDR3. CDR3 sequence reads: CASSAPYGELFF. The CDR3 region has the DNA TGTGCCAGCAGCGCTCCCTACGGGGAGCTGTTTTTT.

V usage is TRBV6-2 or TRBV6-3 and J usage is TRBJ1-5; D is unclear. V was clipped by 5 bases and J by 4 bases, with 15 bases between them. Germline V gene sequence: CDR1 MNHEY, CDR2 SVGEGT. The CDR3 contains 15 residues. CDR3 amino acids: CASSPWGGPNQPQHF. CDR3 nucleotides: TGTGCCAGCAGTCCTTGGGGAGGGCCTAATCAGCCCCAGCATTTT.

This clonotype has at least ten counts. The V and J genes are TRBV21-1 and TRBJ2-5; the table calls TRBD1, which could not be checked here. TRBV21-1 is recorded as a pseudogene. This CDR3 region has 14 residues. CDR3 sequence (DNA): TGTGCCAGCAGCAATGGACAGGAATGCGAGACCCAGTACTTC. Translated, it gives CASSNGQECETQYF.

The chain employs TRBV2 and TRBJ2-7, with TRBD2 matching 7 bases. The CDR3 covers 14 residues. Losses at the gene ends were 6 bases for V and 7 bases for J; bases not matched to a gene: 12. CDR1 is SNHLY, CDR2 FYNNEI, per germline. The CDR3 is CASSQTTGGWEQYF. CDR3 in DNA: TGTGCCAGCAGCCAAACGACCGGGGGGTGGGAGCAGTACTTC.